A selection of T cell receptor beta chains follows, all from one sample in a study of cytomegalovirus exposure and HLA in healthy donors. Only in-frame clones appear in the TCRdb table, and some are missing; sequencing was by immunoSEQ multiplex PCR. The repertoire has 90,000 to 120,000 clones, over 60% of them found once; the top ten carry around 4%. The material sequenced was PBMCs. The receptor source for this set is a female donor in good health and CMV-seropositive. CDR3s include the opening cysteine and the closing phenylalanine or tryptophan. The D gene is left open where the match is weak. A clone size is listed for some rows: how often the clone was seen (once, few, many), or a class if it is expanded.

d_call	j_call	v_call	clone_size	cdr3_nt	cdr3_aa
.	TRBJ1-6	TRBV19	few	TGTGCCAGTAGAATAAGTCGCGAGAATTCACCCCTCCACTTT	CASRISRENSPLHF
.	TRBJ2-7	TRBV5-1	.	TGCGCCAGCAGCTTGGGAGACAGGATTGACGAGCAGTACTTC	CASSLGDRIDEQYF
.	TRBJ1-4	TRBV19	once	TGTGCCAGTAGTATCGCCCTGAGCGAAAAACTGTTTTTT	CASSIALSEKLFF
.	TRBJ2-1	TRBV4-1	.	TGCGCCAGCAGCCAACGCGGCACCTGCCAGTTCTTC	CASSQRGTCQFF
TRBD1	TRBJ1-3	TRBV30	.	TGTGCCTGGAGTAACGGACAGGGGGCATCTGGAAACACCATATATTTT	CAWSNGQGASGNTIYF
.	TRBJ2-7	TRBV7-9	.	TGTGCCAGCAGCTCAGAGATGGGGGGAATAACCTACGAGCAGTACTTC	CASSSEMGGITYEQYF
TRBD1	TRBJ2-7	TRBV28	.	TGTGCCAGCAGTTTGTACGGGACAGGGATGAACGAGCAGTACTTC	CASSLYGTGMNEQYF
TRBD2	TRBJ2-5	TRBV5-6	.	TGTGCCAGCAGCCTTCCGGGACTAGCGGGAGTAGAGACCCAGTACTTC	CASSLPGLAGVETQYF
.	TRBJ2-3	TRBV15	.	TGTGCCACCAGCAGAGATCTAGGCGGAACCCTCACAGATACGCAGTATTTT	CATSRDLGGTLTDTQYF
TRBD2	TRBJ2-7	TRBV2	.	TGTGCCAGCACCTCCGGGACTAGCCGGGCCTACGAGCAGTACTTC	CASTSGTSRAYEQYF
.	TRBJ2-7	TRBV4-3	few	TGCGCCAGCAGCCAAGAAAAGGGGTTGTTCTACGAGCAGTACTTC	CASSQEKGLFYEQYF
TRBD2	TRBJ2-7	TRBV7-2	.	TGTGCCAGCAGCTTGGTAGCGGGGAAGTACGAGCAGTACTTC	CASSLVAGKYEQYF
.	TRBJ1-5	TRBV19	few	TGTGCCAGTAGTATAGCAGGGGACGGCAATCAGCCCCAGCATTTT	CASSIAGDGNQPQHF
TRBD2	TRBJ2-7	TRBV4-1	once	TGCGCCAGCAGCCCGAGCGGGGTGGGGCACCACGAGCAGTACTTC	CASSPSGVGHHEQYF
TRBD2	TRBJ2-1	TRBV5-4	.	TGTGCCAGCAGCTTGTGGTCGGGGGGGCTGAGCTACAATGAGCAGTTCTTC	CASSLWSGGLSYNEQFF
.	TRBJ1-4	TRBV2	once	TGTGCCAGCACTTATCGGGAAAAACTGTTTTTT	CASTYREKLFF
.	TRBJ2-5	TRBV15	few	TGTGCCACCAGCAGAGATAGAGTGAGGGAGACCCAGTACTTC	CATSRDRVRETQYF
.	TRBJ2-1	TRBV7-2	.	TGTGCCAGCAGCTCCAACGAGCGGAGGAAGTTCTTC	CASSSNERRKFF
TRBD1	TRBJ1-2	TRBV7-9	.	TGTTCCAGCAGCTTATTCGGACAGGGAGCTAACTATGGCTACACCTTC	CSSSLFGQGANYGYTF
TRBD2	TRBJ2-3	TRBV11-2	once	TGTGCCAGCAGCTTAAACGAGGGGAGGGCAGATACGCAGTATTTT	CASSLNEGRADTQYF
TRBD1	TRBJ2-7	TRBV9	.	TGTGCCAGCAGCGTCTCCGGGACAGACTACGAGCAGTACTTC	CASSVSGTDYEQYF
TRBD2	TRBJ2-1	TRBV5-1	.	TGCGCCAGCAGCTTCGGGGGGAATGAGCAGTTCTTC	CASSFGGNEQFF
.	TRBJ2-1	TRBV10-3	.	TGTGCCATCAGTGAGTCGTGGGAGCCCTCTAGCAATGAGCAGTTCTTC	CAISESWEPSSNEQFF
.	TRBJ1-4	TRBV6-5	.	TGTGCCAGCCGACCTGGGGGGTCAAATGAAAAACTGTTTTTT	CASRPGGSNEKLFF
TRBD1	TRBJ2-1	TRBV28	.	TGTGCCAGCAGTATATCCGGGACAGGGGGGAATGAGCAGTTCTTC	CASSISGTGGNEQFF
.	TRBJ1-2	TRBV21-1	few	TGTGCCAGCAGTACCGCTGGGGACAGGGGTAGTAGCTACACCTTC	CASSTAGDRGSSYTF
TRBD2	TRBJ2-2	TRBV4-2	.	TGTGCCAGCAGCAAGGGACTAGCGGGGGAGGACACCGGGGAGCTGTTTTTT	CASSKGLAGEDTGELFF
.	TRBJ1-1	TRBV27	.	TGTGCCAGCACCTTTGACAGAGAGCACATGAACACTGAAGCTTTCTTT	CASTFDREHMNTEAFF
TRBD1	TRBJ2-6	TRBV30	once	TGTGCCTGGAGCCGACGGGACAGGTCGAGCTCTGGGGCCAACGGCCTGACTTTC	CAWSRRDRSSSGANGLTF
.	TRBJ2-2	TRBV10-1	.	TGCGCCAGCAGGGCTAACACCGGGGAGCTGTTTTTT	CASRANTGELFF
.	TRBJ2-7	TRBV4-3	few	TGCGCCAGCAGCCAAGATCGGGGGTCCTACGAGCAGTACTTC	CASSQDRGSYEQYF
.	TRBJ2-2	TRBV4-2	.	TGTGCCAGCAGCCGGCAGGAGAACACCGGGGAGCTGTTTTTT	CASSRQENTGELFF
TRBD1	TRBJ1-1	TRBV7-9	.	TGTGCCAGCAGCTTCTTCCCCGGGACAGAGAACACTGAAGCTTTCTTT	CASSFFPGTENTEAFF
.	TRBJ1-5	TRBV7-6	.	TGTGCCAGCAGCATCCAGGGAGGGAGCAATCAGCCCCAGCATTTT	CASSIQGGSNQPQHF
.	TRBJ2-2	TRBV7-9	.	TGTTCCAGCAGCTTCAGGGGCGTTACTAGCGCCGACACCGGGGAGCTGTTTTTT	CSSSFRGVTSADTGELFF
.	TRBJ1-5	TRBV5-1	.	TGCGCCAGCAGCTTGGTGGCAGGGGCCCAGCCCCAGCATTTT	CASSLVAGAQPQHF
.	TRBJ1-2	TRBV29-1	once	TGCAGCGTTGCGAAACGGGGAAATGACTATGGCTACACCTTC	CSVAKRGNDYGYTF
.	TRBJ1-1	TRBV27	.	TGTGCCAGCAGTTTATCGAGGGGAGGCATGAACACTGAAGCTTTCTTT	CASSLSRGGMNTEAFF
.	TRBJ1-5	TRBV30	.	TGTGCCTGGAGTGTTGGGGCCGCGGTATTTCCCCAGCATTTT	CAWSVGAAVFPQHF
.	TRBJ2-7	TRBV7-9	.	TGTTCCAGCAGCTTACGGGGCGGGAAGAGCTCCTACGAGCAGTACTTC	CSSSLRGGKSSYEQYF
TRBD1	TRBJ2-6	TRBV5-5	.	TGTGCCAGCAGCTTGGTGGTGCAGGGGGTCTCTGGGGCCAACGTCCTGACTTTC	CASSLVVQGVSGANVLTF
.	TRBJ2-7	TRBV18	.	TGTGCCAGCTCACCAATCAGGGGCGACTACGAGCAGTACTTC	CASSPIRGDYEQYF
.	TRBJ2-7	TRBV4-3	.	TGCGCCAGCAGCCAAGATCAGTGGAGGTCCTACGAGCAGTACTTC	CASSQDQWRSYEQYF
TRBD2	TRBJ2-1	TRBV5-6	.	TGTGCCAGCAGCTTGAGAGGACTAGCGGTCAATGAGCAGTTCTTC	CASSLRGLAVNEQFF
.	TRBJ2-3	TRBV6-4	.	TGTGCCAGCAGTGACTCTCTAGACGGCACAGATACGCAGTATTTT	CASSDSLDGTDTQYF
.	TRBJ2-7	TRBV5-4	few	TGTGCCAGCAGCCACCCCCAGGGCGACGAGCAGTACTTC	CASSHPQGDEQYF
TRBD1	TRBJ1-1	TRBV14	.	TGTGCCAGCAGCCAGGACAGGGGGCGAATTCTCACTGAAGCTTTCTTT	CASSQDRGRILTEAFF
.	TRBJ1-1	TRBV10-2	.	TGCGCCAGTGGGACTGTGGAGCGGCGTCCTGAACACTCTGAAGCTTTCTTT	CASGTVERRPEHSEAFF